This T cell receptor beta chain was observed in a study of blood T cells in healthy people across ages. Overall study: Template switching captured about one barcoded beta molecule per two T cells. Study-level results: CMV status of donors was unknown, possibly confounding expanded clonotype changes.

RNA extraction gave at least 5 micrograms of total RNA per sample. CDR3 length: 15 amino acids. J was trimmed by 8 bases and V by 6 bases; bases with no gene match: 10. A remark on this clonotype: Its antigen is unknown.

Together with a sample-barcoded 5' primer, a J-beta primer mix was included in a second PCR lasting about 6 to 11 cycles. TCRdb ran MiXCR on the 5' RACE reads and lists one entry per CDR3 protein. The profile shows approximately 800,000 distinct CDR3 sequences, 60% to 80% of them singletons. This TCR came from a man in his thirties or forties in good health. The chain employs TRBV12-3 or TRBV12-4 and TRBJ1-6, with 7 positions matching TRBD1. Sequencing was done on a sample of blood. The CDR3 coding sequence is TGTGCCAGCAGGCCGACGACAGGGAGGGATTCACCCCTCCACTTT. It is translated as CASRPTTGRDSPLHF.